Shown below are 5 T cell receptor beta chains from a single sample sequenced in a study of neurological immune-mediated disorders. A single record per CDR3 protein comes from TCRdb applying MiXCR to the 5' RACE reads. This sample carries roughly 80,000 distinct CDR3 sequences, approximately 10% of them seen once, and the ten largest clones take 1.7%. The sequenced sample was PBMCs. These receptors were taken from a man in his fifties or sixties in good health.

This chain connects TRBV4-2 to TRBJ2-3; the match to TRBD2 covers 10 bases. This CDR3 has 16 residues. Looked up from germline, CDR1 is LGHNA and CDR2 is YNFKEQ. V lost 4 bases and J lost 5; bases outside the gene matches: 9. This CDR3 is CASSPGPSGGVDTQYF. In DNA form, the CDR3 reads TGTGCCAGCAGCCCAGGGCCTAGCGGGGGTGTAGATACGCAGTATTTT.

This clonotype was seen at least ten times. The chain is built from TRBV29-1 and TRBJ2-1; D remains ambiguous. V dropped 8 bases and J dropped 0 bases, with 11 bases sitting between them. Germline-derived CDR1 and CDR2 are SQVTM and ANQGSEA. This CDR3 is 13 amino acids long. The CDR3 reads CSSRASSYNEQFF. CDR3 nucleotide sequence: TGCAGCTCTCGGGCTAGCTCCTACAATGAGCAGTTCTTC.

This clonotype occurred many times. The V gene is TRBV29-1, the J gene TRBJ2-3, with 8 bases lining up with TRBD2. J gave up 3 bases and V 1 base, and 6 bases lay outside the gene matches. The CDR3 extends over 15 amino acids. Germline V gene sequence: CDR1 SQVTM, CDR2 ANQGSEA. CDR3 in amino acids: CSVEGAGAGTDTQYF. The CDR3 DNA reads as TGCAGCGTTGAAGGAGCGGGAGCTGGGACAGATACGCAGTATTTT.

At least ten counts were recorded for this clonotype. This chain connects TRBV15 to TRBJ2-7; D is perhaps TRBD2 (6 bases). Germline CDR1 reads LNHNV; CDR2 reads YYDKDF (reference sequence). This CDR3 has 16 amino acids. V shed 0 bases and J shed 3 bases, with 15 bases lying between them. The CDR3: CATSRDRGPGGYEQYF. The DNA for the CDR3 is TGTGCCACCAGCAGAGATCGGGGACCCGGGGGCTACGAGCAGTACTTC.

This clonotype was counted ten times or more. V usage is TRBV7-2 and J usage is TRBJ2-5, with D perhaps TRBD2 (5 bases). The germline V and J ends were trimmed by 8 bases and 1 base, with 14 bases remaining between them. The CDR3 has 14 amino acids. The germline V gene encodes CDR1 SGHTA and CDR2 FQGNSA. CDR3 nucleotide sequence: TGTGCCAGCCGAACTTCGACTACCCAAGAGACCCAGTACTTC. Residues: CASRTSTTQETQYF.